This T cell receptor (beta chain) was retrieved from a study of OX40 agonist ivuxolimab in advanced cancers. The overall study: The study treated patients with ivuxolimab, an agonistic anti-OX40 (CD134) antibody. Patients received intravenous ivuxolimab every 2 weeks at 0.01 to 10 mg/kg. Each dose-escalation patient presented with hepatocellular carcinoma, melanoma, renal cell or head and neck cancer.

Patients with a history of autoimmune disease or on systemic immunosuppression were excluded. The CDR3 totals 16 residues. Germline V gene lookup returns CDR1 GTSNPN and CDR2 SVGIG (reference sequence). The V segment lost 7 bases and the J segment 0 bases; nucleotides outside the gene matches: 9. Sequencing was performed with immunoSEQ multiplex PCR; in TCRdb, only in-frame clones are kept and a portion is missing. The table shows approximately 84,000 clones, with roughly 94% occurring only once. The receptor was isolated from an adult with an advanced solid tumor such as melanoma, head and neck, liver or kidney cancer. The chain uses TRBV30 and TRBJ2-1, with 10 bases identical to TRBD2. Sequenced here: CD4+ or CD8+ T cells sorted from blood, sampled in a trial of the OX40 agonist ivuxolimab. The CDR3 reads CAFPGLAGGSYNEQFF. Written as DNA, the CDR3 is TGTGCCTTTCCCGGATTAGCGGGGGGCTCCTACAATGAGCAGTTCTTC.